The present T cell receptor (beta chain) was sequenced within a study of blood T cell repertoires in COVID-19. The overall study: Material from acute and convalescent COVID-19 was sourced from the United States, Italy and Spain. In each case, the material was cDNA or gDNA derived from T cells, B-cell-depleted T cells, or PBMCs.

The CDR3 has 13 residues. The V end was cut by 4 bases, the J end by 10 bases, with 18 bases between. Germline CDR1 and CDR2: SQVTM and ANQGSEA. This table comes from immunoSEQ multiplex PCR, and its TCRdb copy is limited to in-frame clones, with some not included. The sample contains about 170,000 clones, roughly 70% of which appear only once. The sequenced material came from peripheral blood. The receptor was derived from a woman aged 80 or over with acute or convalescent COVID-19. The chain recombines TRBV29-1 with TRBJ2-3, with D perhaps TRBD1 (6 bases). This CDR3 is CSVGYRLGTPQYF. CDR3 nucleotide sequence: TGCAGCGTTGGGTACCGGCTCGGGACACCGCAGTATTTT.